The sequence of this T cell receptor (beta chain) was determined in a study of sequential checkpoint blockade in melanoma. For the study at large: First-line arms were nivolumab then ipilimumab, or the reverse, randomized 1:1. After both sequences, patients received maintenance nivolumab.

As for treatment: randomized to nivolumab then ipilimumab (arm A) or the reverse (arm B). None of the patients previously received DNA-damaging chemotherapy. PBMC sorting kept live CD3+CD8+ cells without CD19 or CD56. CDR1 and CDR2 (germline): LNHDA, SQIVND (reference sequence). V lost 5 bases, J lost 3 bases, and 14 bases lay in between. The CDR3 totals 14 residues. Sequencing was performed with immunoSEQ multiplex PCR; in TCRdb, only in-frame clones are kept and a portion is missing. The table lists about 16,000 clones, 85% to 95% of them singletons, with roughly 24% in the top ten. The sequencing used CD8+ T cells sorted from blood (inferred from file names), collected from a patient given nivolumab and ipilimumab in sequence. The rearrangement joins TRBV19 to TRBJ2-7, with a tentative D call TRBD2 (5 bases). The receptor's source is a human donor with melanoma. The CDR3 coding sequence is TGTGCCAGTAGTTTTGGACTGGGCCACTACGAGCAGTACTTC. The encoded protein is CASSFGLGHYEQYF.